This TCR beta chain was documented in a study of persistence of HIV-infected CD4 T cells. Sequencing used immunoSEQ version 4 in survey mode. Measured with immunoSEQ multiplex PCR; TCRdb has only the in-frame clones, and not every one. The repertoire includes roughly 34,000 clones, around four fifths of them detected once, and roughly 0.9% sits in the top ten. Lysates of CMV-infected fibroblasts at 10 ug/mL stimulated these cells. Sorted nonresponding memory CD4+ T cells were CD40L-negative, CD69-negative, CD45RO-high. Broader study findings: Degenerate expanded CDR3beta sequences were enriched among CMV- and Gag-responding cells.

With respect to this clone: Its antigen remains unknown.

CDR1 LNHDA and CDR2 SQIVND come from the germline V gene (reference sequence). The V and J ends lost 3 bases and 3 bases respectively, with 9 bases between them. This CDR3 has 13 amino acids. Sequencing was performed on CD4+ T cells sorted from PBMCs after approximately 19-hour stimulation, taken from a patient who received antiretroviral therapy. The rearrangement uses TRBV19 and TRBJ2-7; D gene uncertain. The clonotype comes from an adult man with HIV who was CMV-seropositive. The CDR3 DNA sequence: TGTGCCAGTAGTATTGGTCAGAGCTACGAGCAGTACTTC. Its protein product is CASSIGQSYEQYF. Variable domain in full (rest from reference TRBV19 and TRBJ2-7): DGGITQSPKYLFRKEGQNVTLSCEQNLNHDAMYWYRQDPGQGLRLIYYSQIVNDFQKGDIAEGYSVSREKKESFPLTVTSAQKNPTAFYLCASSIGQSYEQYFGPGTRLTVT.